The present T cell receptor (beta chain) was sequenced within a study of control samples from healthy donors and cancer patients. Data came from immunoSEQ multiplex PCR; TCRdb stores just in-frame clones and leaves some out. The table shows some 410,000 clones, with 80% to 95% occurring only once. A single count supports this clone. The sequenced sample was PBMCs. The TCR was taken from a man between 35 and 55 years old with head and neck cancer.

CDR3 region: CASTKDRAGGYTF. The CDR3 region has the DNA TGTGCCAGCACCAAGGACAGGGCGGGAGGCTACACCTTC. The chain uses TRBV6-5 and TRBJ1-2, with 8 bases aligning to TRBD1. This CDR3 has 13 residues. The J segment lost 8 bases and the V segment lost 7 bases, leaving 9 bases of the junction unmatched. Germline CDR1 reads MNHEY; CDR2 reads SVGAGI.